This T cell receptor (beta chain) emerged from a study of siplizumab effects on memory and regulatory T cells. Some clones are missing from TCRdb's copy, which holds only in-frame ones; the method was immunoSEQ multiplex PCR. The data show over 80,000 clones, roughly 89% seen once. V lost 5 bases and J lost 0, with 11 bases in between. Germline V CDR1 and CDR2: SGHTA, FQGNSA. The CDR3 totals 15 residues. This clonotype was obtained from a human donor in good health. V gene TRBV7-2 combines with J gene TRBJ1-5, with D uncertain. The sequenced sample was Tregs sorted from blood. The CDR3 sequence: CASSPGGYSNQPQHF. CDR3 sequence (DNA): TGTGCCAGCAGCCCAGGCGGATATAGCAATCAGCCCCAGCATTTT.